Below are 31 T cell receptor beta chains sequenced from a single sample in a study of T cells in Graves' hyperthyroidism and ophthalmopathy. Using RNA transcripts as the source, TCR beta CDR3 regions were amplified. Using the HTBI primer set, a first-round RT-PCR was run on the TCR CDR3. TCRdb reprocessed the multiplex PCR reads with MiXCR, giving one entry per CDR3 protein. Of some 690,000 distinct CDR3 sequences in the sample, 17% were seen once. Material for sequencing was blood. These receptor sequences come from a man between 45 and 60 years old with Graves' hyperthyroidism.

This clonotype turned up a few times. The chain is built from TRBV7-2 and TRBJ2-3; D is perhaps TRBD2 (5 bases). The V and J ends lost 5 bases and 0 bases respectively, with 12 bases between them. The germline CDR1 and CDR2 sequences are SGHTA and FQGNSA. This CDR3 comprises 15 residues. In DNA, the CDR3 is TGTGCCAGCAGCCCCTCACGGGGTAGCACAGATACGCAGTATTTT. The encoded protein is CASSPSRGSTDTQYF.

This clonotype has ten or more counts. The rearrangement uses TRBV30 and TRBJ2-1, with D hard to call. Germline CDR1 GTSNPN, CDR2 SVGIG (reference sequence). This CDR3 has 11 residues. Trimming stripped 0 bases from V and 6 bases from J, with 3 bases between. The CDR3 is CAWSVRNEQFF. CDR3 in DNA: TGTGCCTGGAGTGTACGCAATGAGCAGTTCTTC.

This clonotype appeared a few times. In DNA, the CDR3 is TGTGCCAGCAGCCAGCTGGGACCCTCCTACGAGCAGTACTTC. As protein: CASSQLGPSYEQYF. V and J are TRBV7-8 and TRBJ2-7; D is tentatively TRBD1 or TRBD2 (5 bases each). Trimming left V 5 bases short and J 0 bases short, with 11 bases between. The V gene's germline CDR1 is SGHVS and CDR2 FQNEAQ. The CDR3 contains 14 residues.

There are many counts of this clonotype. The chain is built from TRBV29-1 and TRBJ2-7, with D perhaps TRBD1 (6 bases). V dropped 5 bases and J dropped 5 bases, with 16 bases sitting between them. CDR3 length: 13 residues. The V gene's germline CDR1 is SQVTM and CDR2 ANQGSEA. As DNA, the CDR3 is TGCAGCGTTAAACTCGAGGGGGTCCACGAGCAGTACTTC. It is translated as CSVKLEGVHEQYF.

This clonotype was detected ten times or more. The chain recombines TRBV28 with TRBJ1-5; no clear D. Between the trimmed V and J ends, which lost 6 bases and 3 bases, there was a span of 15 bases. The CDR3 contains 15 residues. CDR1 and CDR2 (germline): MDHEN, SYDVKM. This CDR3 is CASSSQGPNNQPQHF. As DNA, the CDR3 is TGTGCCAGCAGCTCACAAGGACCGAACAATCAGCCCCAGCATTTT.

The rearrangement uses TRBV6-1 and TRBJ2-1, with 10 nucleotides matching TRBD2. The V segment lost 8 bases and the J segment 4 bases; nucleotides outside the gene matches: 5. The CDR3 covers 14 residues. Looked up from germline, CDR1 is MNHNS and CDR2 is SASEGT. In DNA, the CDR3 is TGTGCCAGCGTCATAGCGGGAGGATACAATGAGCAGTTCTTC. This translates into CASVIAGGYNEQFF.

This clonotype was seen many times. V and J are TRBV7-9 and TRBJ1-6; 8 bases match TRBD1. CDR3 length: 14 amino acids. V shed 8 bases and J 6 bases; nucleotides not matched to a gene: 6. Germline V gives CDR1 SEHNR, CDR2 FQNEAQ (reference sequence). In DNA form, the CDR3 reads TGTGCCAGCGGACAGGGTGGTAGTAATTCACCCCTCCACTTT. Protein: CASGQGGSNSPLHF.

This clonotype came up many times. This rearrangement joins TRBV27 to TRBJ1-6, with D tentatively TRBD1 (6 bases). The CDR3 loop spans 16 amino acids. From germline, CDR1 is MNHEY and CDR2 SMNVEV (reference sequence). Trimming shortened V by 4 bases and J by 0 bases, and 10 bases separated the two germline ends. CDR3: CASSSTGSSYNSPLHF. The CDR3 DNA is TGTGCCAGCAGTTCTACAGGGAGCTCCTATAATTCACCCCTCCACTTT.

On this clonotype itself: A much larger clone lies one base from this, so it may be a read error. The V and J genes are TRBV6-2 or TRBV6-3 and TRBJ1-2; a possible D gene is TRBD1 (5 bases). V lost 5 bases and J 8 bases, leaving 9 bases between the germline ends. Germline CDR1 is MNHEY and CDR2 is SVGEGT. The CDR3 has 11 residues. CDR3 coding DNA: TGTGCCAGCAGTCCAGGGCTCGGCTACACCTTC. It is translated as CASSPGLGYTF.

This clonotype was seen repeatedly, ten times or more. The chain employs TRBV28 and TRBJ2-2; D not resolved. With 1 base removed from V and 1 base from J, the gap between germline ends came to 7 bases. Per germline, CDR1 MDHEN and CDR2 SYDVKM. This CDR3 has 15 residues. The CDR3 sequence: CASSLFPGNTGELFF. For the CDR3, the DNA is TGTGCCAGCAGTTTATTCCCGGGGAACACCGGGGAGCTGTTTTTT. Based on the CDR3 plus reference TRBV28 and TRBJ2-2, the full variable domain is DVKVTQSSRYLVKRTGEKVFLECVQDMDHENMFWYRQDPGLGLRLIYFSYDVKMKEKGDIPEGYSVSREKKERFSLILESASTNQTSMYLCASSLFPGNTGELFFGEGSRLTVL.

This clonotype was observed at least ten times. The genes are TRBV7-8 and TRBJ2-1; the match to TRBD2 covers 9 bases. Per the germline V gene, CDR1 is SGHVS and CDR2 is FQNEAQ. There are 16 residues in the CDR3. Trimming at V came to 3 bases and at J to 10 bases, leaving 13 bases not matched to a gene. The CDR3 protein is CASSFGRAGGYTEQFF. The CDR3 DNA reads as TGTGCCAGCAGCTTCGGTCGTGCGGGAGGGTACACGGAGCAGTTCTTC.

CDR3 in DNA: TGTGCCAGCAGTTTATCTCCTAGCGGGTTGGGGACCCAGTACTTC. It translates to CASSLSPSGLGTQYF. This sequence joins TRBV27 and TRBJ2-5; 8 bases align to TRBD2. The CDR3 has 15 residues. J lost 7 bases, V lost 0 bases, and 7 bases had no gene match. Looked up from germline, CDR1 is MNHEY and CDR2 is SMNVEV (reference sequence).

This clonotype was found a few times. The rearrangement joins TRBV19 to TRBJ2-1; 10 bases are shared with TRBD2. V dropped 5 bases and J dropped 7; count of bases not matched to a gene: 8. Per the germline V gene, CDR1 is LNHDA and CDR2 is SQIVND (reference sequence). The CDR3 runs to 15 residues. CDR3 sequence (DNA): TGTGCCAGTAGTGCGACTAGCGGGTCATCAAATGAGCAGTTCTTC. This sequence encodes CASSATSGSSNEQFF.

This clonotype was recorded at least ten times. The chain carries TRBV10-3 and TRBJ2-5; 13 bases align to TRBD2. This CDR3 region has 15 residues. Germline V gives CDR1 ENHRY, CDR2 SYGVKD. V shed 3 bases and J 5 bases; nucleotides not matched to a gene: 3. CDR3 amino acids: CAISELAGGFETQYF. The CDR3 DNA reads as TGTGCCATCAGTGAACTAGCGGGAGGGTTTGAGACCCAGTACTTC.

At least ten counts were recorded for this clonotype. The chain uses TRBV10-3 and TRBJ2-1, with D unresolved. The germline V and J ends were trimmed by 0 bases and 5 bases, with 11 bases remaining between them. The CDR3 covers 15 residues. Per the germline V gene, CDR1 is ENHRY and CDR2 is SYGVKD. CDR3 nucleotide sequence: TGTGCCATCAGTGAGTCCGACCAGTATCACAATGAGCAGTTCTTC. Residues: CAISESDQYHNEQFF.

The chain couples TRBV7-2 to TRBJ1-4; 8 positions match TRBD1. The CDR3 sequence is 15 residues long. V lost 2 bases and J lost 10; bases outside the gene matches: 9. Germline V CDR1 and CDR2: SGHTA, FQGNSA. CDR3 DNA sequence: TGTGCCAGCAGCTTAATGCAGGGGGCTATCGGAAAACTGTTTTTT. Translated: CASSLMQGAIGKLFF.

This clonotype was seen a few times. The CDR3 nucleotides are TGTGCCAGCAGCGTAGATCCGACTAGCGGGGGCAATGAGCAGTTCTTC. It yields the protein CASSVDPTSGGNEQFF. The chain links TRBV9 to TRBJ2-1; 12 bases align to TRBD2. V was clipped by 0 bases and J by 6 bases; unmatched bases: 4. This CDR3 contains 16 residues. Germline V gene data show CDR1 as SGDLS and CDR2 as YYNGEE.

V usage is TRBV12-3 or TRBV12-4 and J usage is TRBJ1-3; 8 nucleotides match TRBD1. Unmatched junction bases numbered 11, after V lost 1 base and J lost 3 bases. This CDR3 is 18 amino acids long. CDR3: CASSLEGFGQGRGNTIYF. The CDR3 nucleotides are TGTGCCAGCAGTTTAGAGGGTTTCGGACAGGGACGTGGAAACACCATATATTTT.

This clonotype appeared a few times. The chain carries TRBV6-5 and TRBJ1-2; 7 bases are shared with TRBD1. Trimming took 2 bases from V and 2 from J; bases not matched to a gene: 5. Germline V CDR1 and CDR2: MNHEY, SVGAGI. The CDR3 runs to 15 residues. This chain's CDR3 is CASSYHGQVNYGYTF. The CDR3 DNA is TGTGCCAGCAGTTACCACGGACAGGTGAACTATGGCTACACCTTC.

This clonotype was seen more than once but under ten times. This chain links TRBV28 with TRBJ2-5; D uncertain. Trimming removed 3 bases at V and 1 base at J, with 12 bases between. Germline assignment: CDR1 MDHEN and CDR2 SYDVKM. CDR3 size: 15 residues. The CDR3 DNA is TGTGCCAGCAGTTTGCCAGCGAGGCCCCAAGAGACCCAGTACTTC. This translates into CASSLPARPQETQYF.

This chain joins TRBV7-2 and TRBJ2-3; D uncertain. The CDR3 is made up of 16 amino acids. Trimming shortened V by 4 bases and J by 4 bases, and 18 bases separated the two germline ends. Germline CDR1 SGHTA, CDR2 FQGNSA. CDR3 region: CASSSRRSAFSDTQYF. In DNA form, the CDR3 reads TGTGCCAGCAGCTCCCGACGCTCCGCTTTTTCAGATACGCAGTATTTT.

This chain links TRBV7-9 with TRBJ2-1; TRBD1 might be the D (5 bases). Deletions cut 7 bases from V and 5 bases from J, with 12 bases between. The CDR3 consists of 13 residues. Germline values: CDR1 SEHNR, CDR2 FQNEAQ (reference sequence). CDR3 residues: CASILDTDNEQFF. The CDR3 region has the DNA TGTGCCAGCATTCTGGACACAGACAATGAGCAGTTCTTC.

This clonotype was seen many times. The chain couples TRBV27 to TRBJ2-5, with D tentatively TRBD2 (6 bases). This CDR3 is 14 amino acids long. Trimming took off 8 bases at V and 1 base at J, with 14 bases between the two ends. CDR1 is MNHEY, CDR2 SMNVEV, per germline (reference sequence). CDR3 sequence: CASGRAGFQETQYF. The CDR3 bases are TGTGCCAGCGGAAGAGCGGGCTTCCAAGAGACCCAGTACTTC.

This clonotype was seen repeatedly, ten times or more. The genes are TRBV28 and TRBJ2-7, with D unresolved. V lost 5 bases and J lost 3, with 11 bases in between. The CDR3 is 13 residues long. Germline V gene lookup returns CDR1 MDHEN and CDR2 SYDVKM. This CDR3 is CASSIVLGYEQYF. DNA of the CDR3: TGTGCCAGCAGTATAGTGCTCGGCTACGAGCAGTACTTC. Together with reference TRBV28 and TRBJ2-7, the CDR3 gives the full variable domain: DVKVTQSSRYLVKRTGEKVFLECVQDMDHENMFWYRQDPGLGLRLIYFSYDVKMKEKGDIPEGYSVSREKKERFSLILESASTNQTSMYLCASSIVLGYEQYFGPGTRLTVT.

Remarks on this clonotype: A much larger clone differs by one base, so this may be a read error. The genes are TRBV4-3 and TRBJ2-7; 9 nucleotides align to TRBD1. CDR3 length: 14 residues. From germline, CDR1 is LGHNA and CDR2 YSLEER. CDR3 DNA sequence: TGCGCCAGCAGCCAAGGGGACAGGGCGGACGAGCAGCACTTC. Translation: CASSQGDRADEQHF.

The V and J genes are TRBV18 and TRBJ1-4; the D is unclear. The CDR3 runs 16 residues. V shed 3 bases and J shed 0 bases, with 11 bases lying between them. Germline V lookup: CDR1 KGHSH, CDR2 LQKENI. The CDR3 coding sequence is TGTGCCAGCTCACCGGGCAGCCCTGCAACTAATGAAAAACTGTTTTTT. Amino acids: CASSPGSPATNEKLFF. The whole variable domain, filled in from reference TRBV18 and TRBJ1-4, reads NAGVMQNPRHLVRRRGQEARLRCSPMKGHSHVYWYRQLPEEGLKFMVYLQKENIIDESGMPKERFSAEFPKEGPSILRIQQVVRGDSAAYFCASSPGSPATNEKLFFGSGTQLSVL.

The chain is built from TRBV3-1 and TRBJ2-3; 8 positions match TRBD2. Germline loops: CDR1 LGHDT, CDR2 YNNKEL (reference sequence). This CDR3 comprises 16 residues. Unmatched junction bases numbered 7, after V lost 1 base and J lost 4 bases. CDR3 sequence (DNA): TGTGCCAGCAGCCAAGTACCAGCGGGAGTGCCAGATACGCAGTATTTT. Translating gives CASSQVPAGVPDTQYF.

The sample holds a few counts of this clonotype. The chain carries TRBV5-5 and TRBJ1-1, with D possibly matching TRBD1 (5 bases). Germline lookup yields CDR1 SGHKS and CDR2 YYEKEE (reference sequence). This CDR3 spans 18 amino acids. The V and J ends lost 0 bases and 1 base respectively, with 19 bases between them. CDR3 bases: TGTGCCAGCAGCTTGGTGTTGACAGCCCCTGGAGGGAACACTGAAGCTTTCTTT. Protein sequence: CASSLVLTAPGGNTEAFF.

This clonotype was counted ten times or more. This rearrangement joins TRBV27 to TRBJ2-5; 9 nucleotides align to TRBD1. CDR3 size: 17 residues. Trimming cost V 8 bases and J 0 bases; bases outside gene matches: 13. Germline-derived CDR1 and CDR2 are MNHEY and SMNVEV (reference sequence). The CDR3 loop is CASRGQGSLWNQETQYF. CDR3 DNA sequence: TGTGCCAGCCGGGGACAGGGAAGTTTGTGGAACCAAGAGACCCAGTACTTC.

In its sample, this clonotype was seen a few times. The genes are TRBV12-3 or TRBV12-4 and TRBJ1-1, with D maybe TRBD1 (5 bases). CDR3 length equals 14 residues. The germline V and J ends were trimmed by 5 bases and 5 bases, with 15 bases remaining between them. The CDR3 region has the DNA TGTGCCAGCAGTAACCAGGGTCTGGTTACTGAAGCTTTCTTT. It yields the protein CASSNQGLVTEAFF.

The sample holds many counts of this clonotype. The chain joins TRBV27 to TRBJ2-1, with 9 positions matching TRBD2. The CDR3 contains 13 residues. V was pared by 2 bases and J by 9 bases, with 2 bases of the junction left unmatched. CDR1 is MNHEY, CDR2 SMNVEV, per germline (reference sequence). CDR3 amino acids: CASSLAGGVEQFF. CDR3 nucleotide sequence: TGTGCCAGCAGTTTAGCGGGAGGGGTTGAGCAGTTCTTC.